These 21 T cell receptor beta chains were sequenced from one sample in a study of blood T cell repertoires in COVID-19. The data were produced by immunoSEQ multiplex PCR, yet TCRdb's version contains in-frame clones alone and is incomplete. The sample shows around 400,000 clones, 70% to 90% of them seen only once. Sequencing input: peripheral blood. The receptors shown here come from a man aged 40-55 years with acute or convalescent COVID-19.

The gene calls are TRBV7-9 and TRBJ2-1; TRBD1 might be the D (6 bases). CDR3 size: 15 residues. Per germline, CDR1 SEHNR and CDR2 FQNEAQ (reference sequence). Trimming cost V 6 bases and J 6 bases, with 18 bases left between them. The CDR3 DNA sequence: TGTGCCAGCAGGCACCAACTCGCAGGGGTCAATGAGCAGTTCTTC. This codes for CASRHQLAGVNEQFF.

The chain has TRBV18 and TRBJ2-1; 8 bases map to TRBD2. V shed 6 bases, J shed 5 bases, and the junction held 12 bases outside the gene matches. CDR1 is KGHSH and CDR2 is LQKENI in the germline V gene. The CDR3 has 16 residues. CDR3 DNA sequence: TGTGCCAGCTCCCCTGGAGTCGCAGCGGGGGACAATGAGCAGTTCTTC. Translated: CASSPGVAAGDNEQFF.

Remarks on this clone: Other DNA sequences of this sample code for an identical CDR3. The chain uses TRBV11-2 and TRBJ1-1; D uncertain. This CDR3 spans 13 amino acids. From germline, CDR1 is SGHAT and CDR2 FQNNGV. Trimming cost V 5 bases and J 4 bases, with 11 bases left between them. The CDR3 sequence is CASSPGGSTEAFF. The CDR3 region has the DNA TGTGCCAGCAGCCCAGGAGGGTCCACTGAAGCTTTCTTT. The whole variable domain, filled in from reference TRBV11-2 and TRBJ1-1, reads EAGVAQSPRYKIIEKRQSVAFWCNPISGHATLYWYQQILGQGPKLLIQFQNNGVVDDSQLPKDRFSAERLKGVDSTLKIQPAKLEDSAVYLCASSPGGSTEAFFGQGTRLTVV.

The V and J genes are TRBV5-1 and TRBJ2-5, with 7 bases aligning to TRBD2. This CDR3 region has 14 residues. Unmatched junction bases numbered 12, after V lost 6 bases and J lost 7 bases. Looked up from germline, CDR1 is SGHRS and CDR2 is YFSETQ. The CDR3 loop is CASTRLAAGGTQYF. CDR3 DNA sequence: TGCGCCAGCACTCGGCTAGCGGCAGGCGGGACCCAGTACTTC. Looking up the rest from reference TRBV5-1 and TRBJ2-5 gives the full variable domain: KAGVTQTPRYLIKTRGQQVTLSCSPISGHRSVSWYQQTPGQGLQFLFEYFSETQRNKGNFPGRFSGRQFSNSRSEMNVSTLELGDSALYLCASTRLAAGGTQYFGPGTRLLVL.

The CDR3 region has the DNA TGTGCCAGCAGTCTGGGGCTAAACCCTAACTATGGCTACACCTTC. It is translated as CASSLGLNPNYGYTF. The rearrangement joins TRBV28 to TRBJ1-2; perhaps TRBD1 as D (5 bases). Trimming cost V 5 bases and J 0 bases, with 13 bases left between them. CDR1 is MDHEN and CDR2 is SYDVKM in the germline V gene. The CDR3 covers 15 residues.

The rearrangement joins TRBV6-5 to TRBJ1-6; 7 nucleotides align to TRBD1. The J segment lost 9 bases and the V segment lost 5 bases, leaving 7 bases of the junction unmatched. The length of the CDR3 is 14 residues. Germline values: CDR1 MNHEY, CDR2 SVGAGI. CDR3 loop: CASSRDSWSSPLHF. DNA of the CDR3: TGTGCCAGCAGTCGGGACAGCTGGAGTTCACCCCTCCACTTT.

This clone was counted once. The CDR3 coding sequence is TGTGCCAGCAGCAAGACAGGGGTAGTGTTTTTT. Translation: CASSKTGVVFF. The rearrangement uses TRBV11-2 and TRBJ1-4; 8 nucleotides align to TRBD1. Losses at the gene ends were 5 bases for V and 15 bases for J; bases not matched to a gene: 5. Germline CDR1 is SGHAT and CDR2 is FQNNGV. CDR3 length equals 11 residues.

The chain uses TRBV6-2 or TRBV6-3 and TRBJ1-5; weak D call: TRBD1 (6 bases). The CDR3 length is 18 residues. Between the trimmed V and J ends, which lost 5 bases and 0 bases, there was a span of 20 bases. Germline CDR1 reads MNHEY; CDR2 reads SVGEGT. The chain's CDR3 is CASSPQGKGVYSNQPQHF. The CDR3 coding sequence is TGTGCCAGCAGTCCCCAGGGGAAAGGAGTTTATAGCAATCAGCCCCAGCATTTT.

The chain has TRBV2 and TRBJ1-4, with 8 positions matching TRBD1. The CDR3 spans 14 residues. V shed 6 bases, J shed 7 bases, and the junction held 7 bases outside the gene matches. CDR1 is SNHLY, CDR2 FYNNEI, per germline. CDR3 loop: CASRQQGGGEKLFF. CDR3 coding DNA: TGTGCCAGCAGACAACAGGGGGGAGGTGAAAAACTGTTTTTT.

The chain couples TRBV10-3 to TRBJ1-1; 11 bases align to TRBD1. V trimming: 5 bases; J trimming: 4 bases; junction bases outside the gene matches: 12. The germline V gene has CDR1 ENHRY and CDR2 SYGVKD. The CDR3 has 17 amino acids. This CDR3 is CAISLDRGRRGGTEAFF. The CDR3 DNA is TGTGCCATCAGTTTGGACAGGGGGCGCCGAGGCGGCACTGAAGCTTTCTTT.

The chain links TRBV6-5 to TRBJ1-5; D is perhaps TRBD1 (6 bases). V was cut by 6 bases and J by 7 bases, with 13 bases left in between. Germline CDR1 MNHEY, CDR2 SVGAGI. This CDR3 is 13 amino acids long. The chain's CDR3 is CASRDSRGQPQHF. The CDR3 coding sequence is TGTGCCAGCAGGGACAGCAGGGGCCAGCCCCAGCATTTT.

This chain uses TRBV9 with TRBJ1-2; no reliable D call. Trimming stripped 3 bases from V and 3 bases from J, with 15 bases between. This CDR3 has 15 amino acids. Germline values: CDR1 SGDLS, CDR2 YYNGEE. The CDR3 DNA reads TGTGCCAGCAGCGCGGAGCAAACCCCTTACTATGGCTACACCTTC. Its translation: CASSAEQTPYYGYTF.

CDR3 coding DNA: TGCGCCAGCAGTGGGACCGGGACTAGCGTCTTAGAGACCCAGTACTTC. It translates to CASSGTGTSVLETQYF. The V gene is TRBV10-2, the J gene TRBJ2-5, with TRBD2 matching over 10 bases. Unmatched junction bases numbered 9, after V lost 4 bases and J lost 4 bases. Germline V gene sequence: CDR1 WSHSY, CDR2 SAAADI. The CDR3 covers 16 residues.

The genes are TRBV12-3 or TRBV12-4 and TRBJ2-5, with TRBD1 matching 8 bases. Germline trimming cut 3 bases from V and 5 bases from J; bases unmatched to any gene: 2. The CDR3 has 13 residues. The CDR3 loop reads CASSFRDRETQYF. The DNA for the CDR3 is TGTGCCAGCAGTTTTAGGGACAGGGAGACCCAGTACTTC.

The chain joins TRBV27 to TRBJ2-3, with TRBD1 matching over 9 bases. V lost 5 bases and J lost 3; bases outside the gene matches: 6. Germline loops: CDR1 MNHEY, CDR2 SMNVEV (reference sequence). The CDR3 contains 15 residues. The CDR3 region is CASSPRTGETDTQYF. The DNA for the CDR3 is TGTGCCAGCAGTCCCCGGACAGGGGAGACAGATACGCAGTATTTT.

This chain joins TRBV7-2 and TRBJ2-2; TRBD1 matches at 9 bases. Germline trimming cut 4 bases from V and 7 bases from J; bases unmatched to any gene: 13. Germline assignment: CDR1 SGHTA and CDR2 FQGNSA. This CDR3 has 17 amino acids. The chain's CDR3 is CASSSSGQGRAGGELFF. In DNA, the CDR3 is TGTGCCAGCAGCTCTTCCGGACAGGGGAGGGCCGGCGGGGAGCTGTTTTTT.

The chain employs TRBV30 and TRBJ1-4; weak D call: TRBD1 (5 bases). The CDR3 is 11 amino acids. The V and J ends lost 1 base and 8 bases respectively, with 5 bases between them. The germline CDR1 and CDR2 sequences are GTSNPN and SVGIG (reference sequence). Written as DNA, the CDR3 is TGTGCCTGGAGTGCAGGGGAAAAACTGTTTTTT. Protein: CAWSAGEKLFF.

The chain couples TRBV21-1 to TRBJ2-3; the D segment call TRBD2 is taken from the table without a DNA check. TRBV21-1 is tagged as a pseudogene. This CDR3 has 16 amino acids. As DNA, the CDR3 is TGTGCCAGCAGCAAAGTGAGCGGGGGTGGCGCAGATACGCAGTATTTT. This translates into CASSKVSGGGADTQYF.

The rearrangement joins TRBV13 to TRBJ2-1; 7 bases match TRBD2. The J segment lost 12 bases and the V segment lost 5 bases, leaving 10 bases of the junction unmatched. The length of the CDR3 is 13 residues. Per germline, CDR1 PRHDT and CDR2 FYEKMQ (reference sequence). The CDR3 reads CASSPSGVSRQFF. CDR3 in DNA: TGTGCCAGCAGCCCAAGCGGGGTGAGCAGGCAGTTCTTC.

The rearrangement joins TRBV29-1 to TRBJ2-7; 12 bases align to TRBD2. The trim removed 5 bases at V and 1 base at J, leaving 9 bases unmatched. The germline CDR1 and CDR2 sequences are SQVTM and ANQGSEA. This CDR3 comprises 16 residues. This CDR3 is CSVSSGGATVSYEQYF. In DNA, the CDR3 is TGCAGCGTTTCTAGCGGGGGGGCCACGGTATCCTACGAGCAGTACTTC.

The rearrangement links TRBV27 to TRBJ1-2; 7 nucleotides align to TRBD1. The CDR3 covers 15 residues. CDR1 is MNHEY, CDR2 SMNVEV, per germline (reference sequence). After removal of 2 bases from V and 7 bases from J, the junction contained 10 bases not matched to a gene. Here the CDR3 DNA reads TGTGCCAGCAGTTTAAGGGGAGACAGGGAATTTGGCTACACCTTC. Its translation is CASSLRGDREFGYTF.